These T cell receptor beta chains were read from a single sample in a study of OX40 agonist ivuxolimab in advanced cancers. Assay: immunoSEQ multiplex PCR; the TCRdb copy retains only in-frame clones and omits some. Of approximately 50,000 clones in the sample, roughly 91% were seen once. This material consisted of CD4+ or CD8+ T cells sorted from blood, taken in a trial of the OX40 agonist ivuxolimab. These TCRs come from an adult with an advanced solid tumor such as melanoma, head and neck, liver or kidney cancer. The conserved cysteine and the conserved F or W are not part of the CDR3 here. The D gene is left open where the match is weak.

d_gene,j_gene,v_gene,CDR3aa
-,TRBJ1-3,TRBV19,ASAAVAGNTIY
-,TRBJ1-1,TRBV7-2,ASSSFLGTEAF
-,TRBJ2-5,TRBV30,AWSVRYSPETQY
-,TRBJ2-3,TRBV2,ASSDEGLSREAQDTQY
-,TRBJ2-5,TRBV18,ASSPLQGYEETQY
-,TRBJ2-7,TRBV12-5,ASGLVRGGSYEQY
-,TRBJ2-2,TRBV6-4,ASSDSGHAGELF
-,TRBJ2-7,TRBV5-6,ASSLFGRSYEQY
-,TRBJ2-1,TRBV6-5,ASSYSTGNEQF
TRBD1,TRBJ2-5,TRBV5-1,ASSGQVTQETQY
TRBD1,TRBJ1-1,TRBV5-4,ASSTGGGLWTEAF
-,TRBJ1-1,TRBV7-9,ASSLEGFDTEAF
TRBD2,TRBJ2-1,TRBV5-1,ASSFATSGSLSQF
TRBD2,TRBJ2-3,TRBV6-5,ASSYQTSGGTYTQY
-,TRBJ2-3,TRBV4-3,ASSQDLEGGGYVDTQY
TRBD2,TRBJ2-3,TRBV7-3,ASSSRVGEAGPSTDTQY
TRBD1,TRBJ2-3,TRBV6-1,ASSPGTGRTDTQY
TRBD1,TRBJ1-6,TRBV4-2,ASSQDERDRENSPLH
-,TRBJ2-3,TRBV28,ASKGTTDTQY
TRBD2,TRBJ2-1,TRBV7-3,ASARESGNEQF
-,TRBJ2-5,TRBV29-1,SVEIVRGQETQY
TRBD1,TRBJ1-4,TRBV18,ASSPETGAYEKLF
-,TRBJ1-6,TRBV9,ASTKRGDANSPLH
-,TRBJ2-3,TRBV11-2,ASSLLRGGSTDTQY
TRBD2,TRBJ2-1,TRBV6-1,ASQLAGYNEQF
-,TRBJ1-5,TRBV19,ASSMDRAPQH
TRBD2,TRBJ2-1,TRBV9,ASSVTPGLAGGGGNEQF
TRBD1,TRBJ1-1,TRBV13,ASSHRGTGGFRTEAF
TRBD2,TRBJ2-7,TRBV30,ASSLAGGYEQY